Sequencing of this T cell receptor (beta chain) was carried out in a study of human T cells and chemical hapten exposure. Notes on the study in general: There was a positive correlation between PT1 expanded TCR counts and patch test score.

Time point specified: patch test 3, about 24 weeks after DPC sensitization. Treatment reported: therapeutic diphenylcyclopropenone sensitization with weekly scalp DPC. For the library, individual cDNA molecules each received unique molecular identifiers. TCRdb redid the calling of the RACE reads with MiXCR, one entry per CDR3 protein. The sample consists of approximately 88,000 distinct CDR3 sequences, over 10% of them appearing once. A few counts support this clonotype. Antigen specificity is unknown. The sample consisted of whole blood, taken in connection with sensitization to the hapten diphenylcyclopropenone (DPC). The TCR was taken from a woman in her forties or fifties with alopecia areata. Some clones in this sample may be carry-over from other donors' samples.

The CDR3 DNA follows: TGCAGCGTTGAGGTGCGCTTTGATGAGCAGTTCTTC. Its translation: CSVEVRFDEQFF. The chain uses TRBV29-1 and TRBJ2-1; D uncertain. The CDR3 is 12 residues long. The V end was cut by 3 bases, the J end by 8 bases, with 11 bases between. The germline CDR1 and CDR2 sequences are SQVTM and ANQGSEA.